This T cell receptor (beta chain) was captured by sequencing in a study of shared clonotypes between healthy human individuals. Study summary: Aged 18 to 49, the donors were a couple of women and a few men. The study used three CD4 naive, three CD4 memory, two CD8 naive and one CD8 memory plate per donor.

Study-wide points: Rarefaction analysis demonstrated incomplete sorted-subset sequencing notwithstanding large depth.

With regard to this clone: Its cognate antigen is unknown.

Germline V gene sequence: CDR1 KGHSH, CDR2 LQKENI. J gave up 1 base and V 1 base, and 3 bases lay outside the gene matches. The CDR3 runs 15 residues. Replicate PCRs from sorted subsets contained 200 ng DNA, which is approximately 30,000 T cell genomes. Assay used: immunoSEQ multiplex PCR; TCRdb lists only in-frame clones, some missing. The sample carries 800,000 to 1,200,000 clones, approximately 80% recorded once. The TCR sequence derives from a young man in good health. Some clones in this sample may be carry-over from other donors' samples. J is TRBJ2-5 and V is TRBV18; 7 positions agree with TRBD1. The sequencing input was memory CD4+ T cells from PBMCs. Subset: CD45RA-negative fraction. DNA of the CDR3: TGTGCCAGCTCACCACAGACAGGGTCCCAAGAGACCCAGTACTTC. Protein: CASSPQTGSQETQYF.